This T cell receptor beta chain was sequenced during a study of response to subunit inactivated influenza vaccine. Study outcomes and limitations: There was a suggestion from the authors that each seasonal influenza vaccination recruits few new T cells.

Comments on this clonotype: Its specificity is not known.

MiXCR was run by TCRdb on the RT-PCR reads, yielding one entry per CDR3 protein. The top ten hold approximately 10% of the sample, which has 650,000 to 800,000 distinct CDR3 sequences, about 18% seen once. V lost 6 bases, J lost 0 bases, and 12 bases lay in between. The CDR3 totals 15 residues. Germline CDR1 reads SGHRS; CDR2 reads YFSETQ. This rearrangement joins TRBV5-1 to TRBJ2-2; D could derive from TRBD1 or TRBD2 (5 bases each). The clonotype originates from a middle-aged man who received an inactivated influenza vaccine. Sequencing used PBMCs from blood, obtained roughly 5 days after vaccination. CDR3 DNA sequence: TGCGCCAGCAACAAAGGGACCACGAACACCGGGGAGCTGTTTTTT. Its protein is CASNKGTTNTGELFF.